Here is one T cell receptor (beta chain) with its context. This record belongs to a study of cytomegalovirus exposure and HLA in healthy donors. A multiplex PCR was run with 60 Vbeta primers and 13 Jbeta primers. Sequenced by immunoSEQ multiplex PCR; TCRdb stores in-frame clones only, minus some. Altogether some 150,000 clones are present, roughly 9.6% being singletons, with the ten largest covering roughly 6.4%. The V gene end was trimmed by 3 bases and the J gene end by 6 bases; junction bases not matched to a gene: 3. This CDR3 is built from 13 residues. Germline V CDR1 and CDR2: SGHRS, YFSETQ. What was sequenced was PBMCs. The gene calls are TRBV5-1 and TRBJ2-1; the match to TRBD1 covers 7 bases. The source is a woman aged 40-49 years in good health and CMV-seropositive. In DNA form, the CDR3 reads TGCGCCAGCAGCTCCGGACAGGTCAATGAGCAGTTCTTC. This translates into CASSSGQVNEQFF.